Shown below are 6 T cell receptor beta chains from a single sample sequenced in a study of T cell repertoires in cytomegalovirus infection. TCRdb independently ran MiXCR on the reads; one entry per CDR3 protein. In the table there are about 260,000 distinct CDR3 sequences, about 13% of which are singletons. Specimen: PBMCs. These receptors came from a human donor in good health (CMV status not recorded). Some clones in this sample may be carry-over from other donors' samples.

The J gene is TRBJ2-2, the V gene TRBV6-2 or TRBV6-3, with unresolved D. Germline CDR1 MNHEY, CDR2 SVGEGT. The CDR3 extends over 16 amino acids. The ends were cut back, 0 bases at V and 1 base at J, with 9 bases in the middle. As DNA, the CDR3 is TGTGCCAGCAGTTACTCGCAGCGTTTGAACACCGGGGAGCTGTTTTTT. Translated: CASSYSQRLNTGELFF.

This clonotype occurred a few times. This sequence joins TRBV6-2 or TRBV6-3 and TRBJ2-7, with 8 positions matching TRBD1. Per germline, CDR1 MNHEY and CDR2 SVGEGT. The CDR3 runs 15 residues. J gave up 2 bases and V 4 bases, and 7 bases lay outside the gene matches. CDR3 in amino acids: CASSWNGTGTYEQYF. DNA for the CDR3: TGTGCCAGCAGTTGGAATGGGACAGGCACCTACGAGCAGTACTTC.

The chain links TRBV19 to TRBJ2-2; unclear D gene. Deletions cut 3 bases from V and 0 bases from J, with 8 bases between. Germline assignment: CDR1 LNHDA and CDR2 SQIVND (reference sequence). The CDR3 covers 15 residues. This chain's CDR3 is CASSIAPTNTGELFF. CDR3 DNA sequence: TGTGCCAGTAGTATCGCCCCTACGAACACCGGGGAGCTGTTTTTT.

The chain links TRBV18 to TRBJ2-1; perhaps TRBD1 as D (5 bases). Germline loops: CDR1 KGHSH, CDR2 LQKENI. The CDR3 sequence is 12 residues long. Trimming took 2 bases from V and 8 from J, leaving 7 bases between them. In nucleotides, the CDR3 is TGTGCCAGCTCACCATGGGGCGATGAGCAGTTCTTC. Protein: CASSPWGDEQFF.

There are many counts of this clonotype. This sequence joins TRBV20-1 and TRBJ2-2; TRBD1 agrees at 8 bases. The germline CDR1 and CDR2 sequences are DFQATT and SNEGSKA (reference sequence). Unmatched junction bases numbered 8, after V lost 0 bases and J lost 5 bases. The length of the CDR3 is 16 residues. CDR3: CSARDFGTGETGELFF. CDR3 DNA: TGCAGTGCTAGAGATTTCGGGACAGGCGAAACCGGGGAGCTGTTTTTT.

This clonotype was detected only a few times. CDR3 residues: CSVRQGGETQYF. In nucleotides, the CDR3 is TGCAGCGTTCGTCAGGGGGGGGAGACCCAGTACTTC. This chain connects TRBV29-1 to TRBJ2-5; D could derive from TRBD1 or TRBD2 (7 bases each). Trimming took off 5 bases at V and 5 bases at J, with 12 bases between the two ends. CDR3 length: 12 amino acids. CDR1 SQVTM and CDR2 ANQGSEA come from the germline V gene.